Listed below are T cell receptor beta chains from one sample, sequenced in a study of blood T cell repertoires in COVID-19. Sequencing used immunoSEQ multiplex PCR; TCRdb keeps in-frame clones, though not all of them. In the table there are about 250,000 clones, 85% to 95% of which are singletons. The sequenced sample consisted of peripheral blood. The origin of the receptors is a man between 25 and 39 years old with COVID-19, enrolled during active disease. The CDR3 runs from the conserved cysteine through the conserved F or W. Each record gives: V gene, J gene, CDR3 protein.

TRBV19,TRBJ2-7,CASSLRDIAYEQYF
TRBV19,TRBJ1-5,CASSIEHNQPQHF
TRBV11-2,TRBJ2-2,CASSSRLEGGTGELFF
TRBV5-5,TRBJ1-1,CASTSALSEVTEAFF
TRBV14,TRBJ1-1,CASSPLTGVNTEAFF
TRBV13,TRBJ2-3,CASSGGFPTDTQYF
TRBV4-2,TRBJ1-2,CASSQVVDFPLRGSVYGYTF
TRBV3-1/TRBV3-2,TRBJ2-5,CASSQLSLAGILQETQYF
TRBV19,TRBJ2-5,CASSMGLQETQYF
TRBV30,TRBJ1-1,CAWSVPGSRSGAFF
TRBV6-6,TRBJ1-2,CASSYSRGSEGYTF
TRBV6-1,TRBJ1-1,CASSEKGVLAEAFF
TRBV27,TRBJ2-1,CASSLSQGSSYNEQFF
TRBV14,TRBJ1-3,CASSQGLGRDSGNTIYF